The 31 T cell receptor beta chains below come from one sample, sequenced in a study of shared clonotypes between healthy human individuals (dated by TCRdb to the early 2020s). Receptor libraries were prepared by the immunoSEQ multiplex PCR assay. TCRdb took over this immuneACCESS table, retaining in-frame rearrangements with V and J assigned. Such tables are incomplete; in checked studies, under half of the missing clones stem from an unresolved V gene, and the remainder is unexplained. Counted in this sample were around 1.9 million clones; 90% to 95% of them appeared once. Together, the top ten hold around 1.7% of the sample. CD8 naive samples were obtained by positive selection for CCR7 among CD45RO-negative cells, yielding a CD45RA+CCR7+ population from which TemRA cells were excluded. Material: naive CD8+ T cells from PBMCs. Sample cell subset or site, as interpreted from the label and publication: CD45RA+CCR7+. These receptors came from a man between 18 and 35 years old in good health. Some clones in this sample may be carry-over from other donors' samples.

V usage is TRBV9 and J usage is TRBJ1-1; D gene uncertain. The CDR3 consists of 13 residues. Germline V lookup: CDR1 SGDLS, CDR2 YYNGEE. V shed 4 bases and J shed 2 bases, with 9 bases lying between them. This CDR3 is CASSPYANTEAFF. DNA of the CDR3: TGTGCCAGCAGCCCATATGCCAACACTGAAGCTTTCTTT. Combining the CDR3 with reference TRBV9 and TRBJ1-1 gives the whole variable domain DSGVTQTPKHLITATGQRVTLRCSPRSGDLSVYWYQQSLDQGLQFLIQYYNGEERAKGNILERFSAQQFPDLHSELNLSSLELGDSALYFCASSPYANTEAFFGQGTRLTVV.

The chain carries TRBV28 and TRBJ2-2; D gene unclear. The CDR3 has 19 amino acids. The V gene lost 8 bases and the J gene lost 10 bases, with 35 bases spanning the gap. CDR1 and CDR2 (germline): MDHEN, SYDVKM. DNA for the CDR3: TGTGCCAGCGGAAAAGAGACCGAATTCCTCATCAACAACCTGTCGGAGCTGTTTTTT. It specifies CASGKETEFLINNLSELFF.

The chain uses TRBV28 and TRBJ1-2; 7 bases are shared with TRBD1. The CDR3 is 17 amino acids. V gave up 4 bases and J gave up 5 bases; unmatched junction bases: 16. Germline CDR1 and CDR2: MDHEN and SYDVKM. CDR3 sequence: CASSSPSEGASWYGYTF. The CDR3 region has the DNA TGTGCCAGCAGTTCCCCCTCTGAGGGGGCGAGTTGGTATGGCTACACCTTC.

The chain employs TRBV28 and TRBJ1-1; D ambiguous. The CDR3 sequence is 12 residues long. Germline V gene sequence: CDR1 MDHEN, CDR2 SYDVKM. V was shortened by 5 bases and J by 6 bases, with 10 bases between the two germline ends. The CDR3 DNA is TGTGCCAGCAGTGCCGACGGCGCTGAAGCTTTCTTT. This sequence encodes CASSADGAEAFF.

DNA for the CDR3: TGTGCCAGCACTAACACGGGGTATGAGCAGTTCTTC. This translates into CASTNTGYEQFF. The V and J genes are TRBV27 and TRBJ2-1, with D possibly matching TRBD2 (5 bases). The germline CDR1 and CDR2 sequences are MNHEY and SMNVEV (reference sequence). The CDR3 sequence is 12 residues long. Trimming removed 7 bases at V and 8 bases at J, with 12 bases between.

The CDR3 DNA is TGTGCCAGCAGCCGACGCTCGGGGGAAAGGTCCTACGAGCAGTACTTC. It translates to CASSRRSGERSYEQYF. The chain combines TRBV11-2 with TRBJ2-7, with a possible D match to TRBD2 (6 bases). Per the germline V gene, CDR1 is SGHAT and CDR2 is FQNNGV. The CDR3 totals 16 residues. Trimming took 5 bases from V and 1 from J, leaving 18 bases between them.

The chain couples TRBV15 to TRBJ1-1; D is unresolved. Germline-derived CDR1 and CDR2 are LNHNV and YYDKDF (reference sequence). The CDR3 is made up of 13 amino acids. The ends were cut back, 3 bases at V and 1 base at J, with 6 bases in the middle. CDR3 sequence: CATSRDENTEAFF. In DNA form, the CDR3 reads TGTGCCACCAGCAGGGACGAGAACACTGAAGCTTTCTTT.

This chain joins TRBV28 and TRBJ1-1, with D unresolved. The ends were cut back, 5 bases at V and 5 bases at J, with 15 bases in the middle. CDR1 and CDR2 from the germline V gene are MDHEN and SYDVKM. The CDR3 contains 14 residues. The CDR3 DNA reads TGTGCCAGCAGTCCGTGGTCGCCTGGGACTGAAGCTTTCTTT. This sequence encodes CASSPWSPGTEAFF. Variable domain in full (rest from reference TRBV28 and TRBJ1-1): DVKVTQSSRYLVKRTGEKVFLECVQDMDHENMFWYRQDPGLGLRLIYFSYDVKMKEKGDIPEGYSVSREKKERFSLILESASTNQTSMYLCASSPWSPGTEAFFGQGTRLTVV.

In its sample, this clone was seen once. The V call is TRBV6-1, the J call TRBJ2-2; D is possibly TRBD1 (5 bases). The CDR3 runs 16 residues. Germline V lookup: CDR1 MNHNS, CDR2 SASEGT. V lost 2 bases and J 2 bases, leaving 12 bases between the germline ends. Written as DNA, the CDR3 is TGTGCCAGCAGTGAATCCCGGACACTTAACACCGGGGAGCTGTTTTTT. It translates to CASSESRTLNTGELFF.

The rearrangement links TRBV19 to TRBJ2-5; 8 bases align to TRBD2. Germline V gene data show CDR1 as LNHDA and CDR2 as SQIVND (reference sequence). V gave up 3 bases and J gave up 0 bases; unmatched junction bases: 6. The CDR3 is made up of 16 amino acids. CDR3 sequence reads: CASSISPGGYQETQYF. The DNA of the CDR3 is TGTGCCAGTAGTATTTCCCCGGGGGGGTACCAAGAGACCCAGTACTTC.

This chain joins TRBV7-9 and TRBJ2-5; no reliable D call. CDR3 length: 15 residues. V was clipped by 3 bases and J by 7 bases, with 18 bases between them. Germline V CDR1 and CDR2: SEHNR, FQNEAQ (reference sequence). CDR3 loop: CASSFDSRLGRTQYF. The CDR3 DNA is TGTGCCAGCAGCTTCGATTCCCGCCTCGGTAGGACCCAGTACTTC.

This clone was observed once. This rearrangement joins TRBV7-9 to TRBJ1-4; D perhaps matches TRBD1 (5 bases). The germline V and J ends were trimmed by 0 bases and 1 base, with 9 bases remaining between them. Germline values: CDR1 SEHNR, CDR2 FQNEAQ (reference sequence). The CDR3 totals 16 residues. CDR3 nucleotide sequence: TGTGCCAGCAGCTTAGCCGCTGGGGGAACTAATGAAAAACTGTTTTTT. Translating it yields CASSLAAGGTNEKLFF. The entire variable domain, with the rest obtained from reference TRBV7-9 and TRBJ1-4, is as follows: DTGVSQNPRHKITKRGQNVTFRCDPISEHNRLYWYRQTLGQGPEFLTYFQNEAQLEKSRLLSDRFSAERPKGSFSTLEIQRTEQGDSAMYLCASSLAAGGTNEKLFFGSGTQLSVL.

V and J are TRBV19 and TRBJ2-1; D could derive from TRBD1 or TRBD2 (5 bases each). V gave up 0 bases and J gave up 2 bases, with 14 bases separating them. Germline V gene lookup returns CDR1 LNHDA and CDR2 SQIVND (reference sequence). This CDR3 contains 17 residues. The CDR3 DNA reads as TGTGCCAGTAGTATAGACCCCACTGGGGGTACCTACAATGAGCAGTTCTTC. As protein: CASSIDPTGGTYNEQFF.

The rearrangement joins TRBV4-1 to TRBJ2-7; the match to TRBD1 covers 9 bases. The J segment lost 4 bases and the V segment lost 3 bases, leaving 7 bases of the junction unmatched. The V gene's germline CDR1 is MGHRA and CDR2 YSYEKL. CDR3 length equals 15 residues. CDR3 DNA: TGCGCCAGCAGCCATCACAGGGGGCCCCAATACGAGCAGTACTTC. Its protein is CASSHHRGPQYEQYF.

About this clone itself: This sample includes further DNA sequences coding for the same CDR3. This chain uses TRBV6-4 with TRBJ2-1, with 7 bases matching TRBD2. The J segment lost 10 bases and the V segment lost 0 bases, leaving 0 bases of the junction unmatched. Germline loops: CDR1 MRHNA, CDR2 SNTAGT. This CDR3 is 12 amino acids long. CDR3 in amino acids: CASSDSAGEQFF. In nucleotides, the CDR3 is TGTGCCAGCAGTGACTCAGCGGGGGAGCAGTTCTTC.

The rearrangement joins TRBV27 to TRBJ2-1, with TRBD1 matching over 12 bases. Germline CDR1 reads MNHEY; CDR2 reads SMNVEV (reference sequence). After removal of 2 bases from V and 8 bases from J, the junction contained 4 bases not matched to a gene. The CDR3 has 15 residues. CDR3 DNA: TGTGCCAGCAGTTTAGGGACAGGGGGCTTGGATGAGCAGTTCTTC. The encoded protein is CASSLGTGGLDEQFF.

This clone appeared a single time. The chain joins TRBV28 to TRBJ1-2; D not resolved. This CDR3 is 15 amino acids long. From germline, CDR1 is MDHEN and CDR2 SYDVKM. Trimming cost V 5 bases and J 4 bases, with 17 bases left between them. CDR3 loop: CASSLVPSGGYGYTF. CDR3 DNA sequence: TGTGCCAGCAGTCTCGTTCCCTCAGGCGGCTATGGCTACACCTTC.

This chain connects TRBV7-8 to TRBJ2-7, with a weak D call TRBD2 (5 bases). Between the trimmed V and J ends, which lost 5 bases and 5 bases, there was a span of 16 bases. Germline V gene data show CDR1 as SGHVS and CDR2 as FQNEAQ. This CDR3 is built from 14 residues. The CDR3 nucleotides read TGTGCCAGCAGCCCGGCGGACTTCCATCACGAGCAGTACTTC. The encoded protein is CASSPADFHHEQYF.

The chain employs TRBV7-9 and TRBJ2-2; D gene unclear. Trimming cost V 5 bases and J 6 bases, with 10 bases left between them. This CDR3 region has 13 residues. The V gene's germline CDR1 is SEHNR and CDR2 FQNEAQ (reference sequence). The CDR3 nucleotides are TGTGCCAGCAGCCCAACTATGGCCGGGGAGCTGTTTTTT. This encodes CASSPTMAGELFF.

The rearrangement links TRBV2 to TRBJ2-7; 7 bases align to TRBD2. This CDR3 region has 15 residues. Germline values: CDR1 SNHLY, CDR2 FYNNEI. The V gene end was trimmed by 6 bases and the J gene end by 2 bases; junction bases not matched to a gene: 10. In DNA, the CDR3 is TGTGCCAGCAGCGGGGGGACTCCTATTCCCTACGAGCAGTACTTC. Protein sequence: CASSGGTPIPYEQYF.

The chain employs TRBV28 and TRBJ1-5; the match to TRBD1 covers 10 bases. Looked up from germline, CDR1 is MDHEN and CDR2 is SYDVKM. Trimming cost V 4 bases and J 5 bases; bases outside gene matches: 14. The CDR3 has 18 residues. Here the CDR3 reads CASSSDIMWTGGDQPQHF. CDR3 bases: TGTGCCAGCAGTTCCGACATTATGTGGACAGGGGGTGATCAGCCCCAGCATTTT.

This clone has a handful of counts. The chain employs TRBV9 and TRBJ1-2; no clear D. Trimming shortened V by 3 bases and J by 9 bases, and 12 bases separated the two germline ends. Germline assignment: CDR1 SGDLS and CDR2 YYNGEE. This CDR3 has 12 residues. The CDR3 sequence is CASSGKGVSYTF. Here the CDR3 DNA reads TGTGCCAGCAGCGGAAAGGGTGTAAGCTACACCTTC.

About this clone itself: Other nucleotide sequences from this sample produce the same CDR3. As DNA, the CDR3 is TGTGCCAGTGCCGACAGGGGGAACACTGAAGCTTTCTTT. This encodes CASADRGNTEAFF. V and J are TRBV27 and TRBJ1-1; 8 nucleotides agree with TRBD1. Germline loops: CDR1 MNHEY, CDR2 SMNVEV (reference sequence). The V segment lost 9 bases and the J segment 1 base; nucleotides outside the gene matches: 4. The CDR3 covers 13 residues.

V and J are TRBV11-2 and TRBJ2-7, with TRBD2 matching over 7 bases. This CDR3 contains 16 residues. Germline assignment: CDR1 SGHAT and CDR2 FQNNGV. V lost 1 base to trimming and J lost 4 bases; unmatched junction nucleotides: 10. The CDR3 reads CASSLGLGGSEYEQYF. CDR3 DNA sequence: TGTGCCAGCAGCTTAGGCCTCGGGGGGAGCGAGTACGAGCAGTACTTC.

The chain couples TRBV11-2 to TRBJ2-3, with D unresolved. The germline CDR1 and CDR2 sequences are SGHAT and FQNNGV. V was shortened by 0 bases and J by 7 bases, with 14 bases between the two germline ends. The CDR3 extends over 15 amino acids. This chain's CDR3 is CASSLDPASLNTQYF. Here the CDR3 DNA reads TGTGCCAGCAGCTTAGACCCAGCTAGTTTAAATACGCAGTATTTT.

This sequence joins TRBV2 and TRBJ2-7; 9 nucleotides line up with TRBD1. V shed 7 bases, J shed 2 bases, and the junction held 3 bases outside the gene matches. The CDR3 is 13 amino acids. Germline CDR1 SNHLY, CDR2 FYNNEI. CDR3 protein: CASIDRGTYEQYF. CDR3 in DNA: TGTGCCAGCATAGACAGGGGGACCTACGAGCAGTACTTC. Looking up the rest from reference TRBV2 and TRBJ2-7 gives the full variable domain: EPEVTQTPSHQVTQMGQEVILRCVPISNHLYFYWYRQILGQKVEFLVSFYNNEISEKSEIFDDQFSVERPDGSNFTLKIRSTKLEDSAMYFCASIDRGTYEQYFGPGTRLTVT.

The chain links TRBV28 to TRBJ2-7; D is perhaps TRBD2 (5 bases). The CDR3 has 14 residues. Trimming shortened V by 2 bases and J by 2 bases, and 10 bases separated the two germline ends. Germline loops: CDR1 MDHEN, CDR2 SYDVKM. CDR3 loop: CASSLTGEAYEQYF. The CDR3 nucleotides read TGTGCCAGCAGTTTAACCGGGGAAGCCTACGAGCAGTACTTC.

This rearrangement joins TRBV28 to TRBJ1-3; D unclear. Germline CDR1 and CDR2: MDHEN and SYDVKM. V gave up 6 bases and J gave up 6 bases, with 9 bases separating them. The CDR3 totals 12 residues. This CDR3 reads CASSPGLNTIYF. CDR3 in DNA: TGTGCCAGCAGCCCCGGATTAAACACCATATATTTT. Full variable domain (missing parts from reference TRBV28 and TRBJ1-3): DVKVTQSSRYLVKRTGEKVFLECVQDMDHENMFWYRQDPGLGLRLIYFSYDVKMKEKGDIPEGYSVSREKKERFSLILESASTNQTSMYLCASSPGLNTIYFGEGSWLTVV.

This clone was counted a single time. The chain employs TRBV7-3 and TRBJ2-7; 12 bases map to TRBD2. The J segment lost 3 bases and the V segment lost 1 base, leaving 4 bases of the junction unmatched. The V gene's germline CDR1 is SGHTA and CDR2 FQGTGA. This CDR3 has 16 residues. CDR3 amino acids: CASSLSPGLAGYEQYF. In DNA, the CDR3 is TGTGCCAGCAGCTTAAGCCCGGGACTAGCGGGCTACGAGCAGTACTTC. The whole variable domain, filled in from reference TRBV7-3 and TRBJ2-7, reads GAGVSQTPSNKVTEKGKYVELRCDPISGHTALYWYRQSLGQGPEFLIYFQGTGAADDSGLPNDRFFAVRPEGSVSTLKIQRTERGDSAVYLCASSLSPGLAGYEQYFGPGTRLTVT.

DNA for the CDR3: TGTGCCAGCACCCTCTGGGGGCTAGCCAGCGAGCAGTACTTC. It codes for CASTLWGLASEQYF. The chain is built from TRBV7-9 and TRBJ2-7; D might be TRBD1 (6 bases). Per the germline V gene, CDR1 is SEHNR and CDR2 is FQNEAQ (reference sequence). With 7 bases removed from V and 6 bases from J, the gap between germline ends came to 19 bases. There are 14 residues in the CDR3.

V gene TRBV6-1 combines with J gene TRBJ2-7, with D perhaps TRBD1 (6 bases). The germline CDR1 and CDR2 sequences are MNHNS and SASEGT. Trimming took 1 base from V and 3 from J, leaving 7 bases between them. This CDR3 region has 13 residues. DNA for the CDR3: TGTGCCAGCAGTGAAGAACAGGGCTACGAGCAGTACTTC. Its translation is CASSEEQGYEQYF.